This entry is about one T cell receptor beta chain. No antigen is known for it. 13 Jbeta primers and 60 Vbeta primers were used for the PCR. Repertoires were generated with immunoSEQ multiplex PCR, while TCRdb's copy carries only in-frame clones and drops some. The table shows under 150,000 clones, with approximately 80% occurring only once. This entry belongs to a study of cytomegalovirus exposure and HLA in healthy donors. On the study more broadly: Most genotyped donors, 81% of about 360, had Caucasian-associated genetic ancestry.

Findings and limits, study-wide: Fewer N-insertions (relative to the approximately 700-donor mean) were reportedly seen in an Asian-associated ancestry cluster in a later analysis.

Germline CDR1 reads MGHDK; CDR2 reads SYGVNS. The CDR3 is 14 amino acids. The V and J ends lost 4 bases and 4 bases respectively, with 10 bases between them. The V and J genes are TRBV25-1 and TRBJ1-4; D gene uncertain. The sequence came from a man younger than 35 in good health and CMV-seronegative. The sequencing input was PBMCs. The DNA of the CDR3 is TGTGCCAGCAGTGGGGGAGGTTATAATGAAAAACTGTTTTTT. Translation: CASSGGGYNEKLFF.